The 28 T cell receptor beta chains presented below share a single source sample, sequenced in a study of molecular identifiers for immune sequencing clone quantification. TCRdb recomputed calls from the PCR reads with MiXCR, one row per CDR3 protein. The data hold some 590,000 distinct CDR3 sequences, with less than 30% observed a single time. Sample: naive CD8+ T cells from blood, with Jurkat cell RNA spiked in. Subset specified: FACS-sorted CD8+CD4-CCR7+CD45RA+ naive T cells. The receptors were gathered from a human donor in good health. Some libraries in this study had Jurkat cell RNA spiked in.

A few counts support this clonotype. The rearrangement links TRBV7-9 to TRBJ1-1; D perhaps matches TRBD1 (6 bases). V lost 1 base to trimming and J lost 3 bases, with 9 bases between them. The CDR3 is 14 amino acids. Germline V gene lookup returns CDR1 SEHNR and CDR2 FQNEAQ (reference sequence). The chain's CDR3 is CASSLGGQHTEAFF. The DNA for the CDR3 is TGTGCCAGCAGCTTAGGGGGACAACACACTGAAGCTTTCTTT.

This clonotype has just one count. Since a much larger clone is just one base distant, this may be a read error. The chain carries TRBV7-3 and TRBJ2-1; tentatively, D is TRBD1 (5 bases). The CDR3 has 13 residues. Germline-derived CDR1 and CDR2 are SGHTA and FQGTGA. This CDR3 reads CASSFRQNNGQFF. CDR3 nucleotides: TGTGCCAGCAGCTTCCGACAGAACAATGGGCAGTTCTTC.

This clonotype showed up many times. The J gene is TRBJ2-7, the V gene TRBV7-9; 8 nucleotides line up with TRBD1. The V segment lost 5 bases and the J segment 2 bases; nucleotides outside the gene matches: 5. The V gene's germline CDR1 is SEHNR and CDR2 FQNEAQ (reference sequence). The CDR3 runs 14 residues. CDR3 DNA: TGTGCCAGCAGCCGGACAGGGTTGGCCTACGAGCAGTACTTC. Protein sequence: CASSRTGLAYEQYF.

This clonotype was counted a few times. V is TRBV7-9 and J is TRBJ2-7, with D possibly being TRBD2 (5 bases). The CDR3 has 18 amino acids. Germline CDR1 reads SEHNR; CDR2 reads FQNEAQ (reference sequence). V was cut by 4 bases and J by 4 bases, with 26 bases left in between. The chain's CDR3 is CASSSPRPDGGRVYEQYF. Written as DNA, the CDR3 is TGTGCCAGCAGCTCACCTCGCCCGGACGGAGGAAGAGTATACGAGCAGTACTTC.

The chain joins TRBV7-9 to TRBJ2-1; 9 bases agree with TRBD2. V lost 11 bases to trimming and J lost 7 bases; unmatched junction nucleotides: 21. This CDR3 is 17 amino acids long. Germline CDR1 SEHNR, CDR2 FQNEAQ (reference sequence). CDR3 sequence (DNA): TGTGCCCGCCGCTTAGCGCCCCTCGCGGGGGGGGATAATGAGCAGTTCTTC. Translated, it gives CARRLAPLAGGDNEQFF.

This clonotype was detected only a few times. One junction end disagrees with the germline gene, perhaps due to a read error. The chain employs TRBV20-1 and TRBJ1-3; TRBD1 might be the D (6 bases). Germline V gives CDR1 DFQATT, CDR2 SNEGSKA (reference sequence). The CDR3 covers 13 residues. The CDR3 sequence is CSAPGGPGSTIYF. CDR3 in DNA: TGCAGTGCTCCGGGGGGGCCTGGAAGCACCATATATTTT.

Concerning this clonotype: Its ends do not fully match the called genes, so a read error is possible. The chain couples TRBV20-1 to TRBJ2-2, with D possibly TRBD1 on 6 matching bases. Germline V gene data show CDR1 as DFQATT and CDR2 as SNEGSKA (reference sequence). There are 13 residues in the CDR3. The CDR3 nucleotides read TGCAGTGCTAGCGGGACAAACACCGGGGAGCTGCTTTTT. Translating gives CSASGTNTGELLF.

This clonotype showed up just a few times. The genes are TRBV7-9 and TRBJ2-3, with 12 bases that match TRBD2. The trim removed 1 base at V and 2 bases at J, leaving 4 bases unmatched. There are 17 residues in the CDR3. Germline loops: CDR1 SEHNR, CDR2 FQNEAQ (reference sequence). CDR3 region: CASSLDTSGRTTDTQYF. Here the CDR3 DNA reads TGTGCCAGCAGCTTAGATACTAGCGGGAGGACCACAGATACGCAGTATTTT.

The chain joins TRBV24-1 to TRBJ2-1; 10 bases map to TRBD2. V trimming: 3 bases; J trimming: 8 bases; junction bases outside the gene matches: 12. CDR1 and CDR2 (germline): KGHDR, SFDVKD. The CDR3 has 17 residues. The CDR3 region has the DNA TGTGCCACCAGTGATCGAATAGCGGGGGGCTATCACGATGAGCAGTTCTTC. This gives the protein CATSDRIAGGYHDEQFF.

This clonotype came up a few times. The chain carries TRBV7-6 and TRBJ1-1; D is unclear. V dropped 4 bases and J dropped 5 bases, with 11 bases sitting between them. The CDR3 loop spans 13 amino acids. CDR1 SGHVS and CDR2 FNYEAQ come from the germline V gene. CDR3 DNA sequence: TGTGCCAGCAGCTCAGCCCCACCGACTGAAGCTTTCTTT. It yields the protein CASSSAPPTEAFF.

This clonotype was recorded many times. The chain links TRBV5-1 to TRBJ2-5, with 9 bases aligning to TRBD1. The CDR3 runs 16 residues. With V trimmed by 0 bases and J by 3 bases, 6 bases remained unmatched. Germline loops: CDR1 SGHRS, CDR2 YFSETQ. The CDR3 bases are TGCGCCAGCAGCTTGGGGGAGGGACAGGGAGAAGAGACCCAGTACTTC. The encoded protein is CASSLGEGQGEETQYF.

This clonotype was recorded many times. The chain couples TRBV4-1 to TRBJ1-5, with D tentatively TRBD1 (5 bases). The length of the CDR3 is 15 residues. CDR1 is MGHRA and CDR2 is YSYEKL in the germline V gene. Trimming removed 4 bases at V and 5 bases at J, with 15 bases between. In DNA, the CDR3 is TGCGCCAGCAGCCTAATCGAGGGGCAGTATCAGCCCCAGCATTTT. Protein sequence: CASSLIEGQYQPQHF.

This clonotype was counted only a few times. V and J are TRBV20-1 and TRBJ1-2; no clear D gene. The germline V gene has CDR1 DFQATT and CDR2 SNEGSKA (reference sequence). The CDR3 covers 17 residues. The CDR3 sequence: CPEMRLLYEFHNYGYTF. Here the CDR3 DNA reads TGCCCCGAGATGCGACTCCTTTATGAATTTCATAACTATGGCTACACCTTC.

In nucleotides, the CDR3 is TGTGCCAGCAGCTTAGGGGCAGGGAGGGCAGATACGCAGTATTTT. Residues: CASSLGAGRADTQYF. The chain carries TRBV7-7 and TRBJ2-3, with 7 bases fitting TRBD2. Germline V gives CDR1 SSHAT, CDR2 FNYEAQ (reference sequence). CDR3 length: 15 residues. J was trimmed by 4 bases and V by 1 base; bases with no gene match: 5.

This clonotype was recorded at least ten times. This chain joins TRBV27 and TRBJ2-3; weak D call: TRBD2 (5 bases). Germline V gene sequence: CDR1 MNHEY, CDR2 SMNVEV (reference sequence). The CDR3 totals 15 residues. V was trimmed by 2 bases and J by 4 bases, leaving 13 bases between them. Here the CDR3 DNA reads TGTGCCAGCAGTTTAGCGGGTCGGGCACCAGATACGCAGTATTTT. This gives the protein CASSLAGRAPDTQYF.

CDR3 nucleotide sequence: TGCAGCGTTGAATTCAGGGGTGGCTACACCTTC. Its translation: CSVEFRGGYTF. The chain is built from TRBV29-1 and TRBJ1-2; tentative D call: TRBD1 (6 bases). CDR1 is SQVTM and CDR2 is ANQGSEA in the germline V gene. V was clipped by 2 bases and J by 7 bases, with 8 bases between them. CDR3 length equals 11 residues.

This clonotype was picked up many times. V gene TRBV24-1 combines with J gene TRBJ2-1; 9 bases map to TRBD2. The germline V gene encodes CDR1 KGHDR and CDR2 SFDVKD. The CDR3 consists of 13 residues. V lost 5 bases, J lost 8 bases, and 3 bases stayed unmatched. CDR3 in DNA: TGTGCCACCAGTGGTGCGGGAGGGTATGAGCAGTTCTTC. Protein: CATSGAGGYEQFF.

This clonotype was found a few times. The rearrangement links TRBV7-9 to TRBJ2-7, with D uncertain. The CDR3 length is 14 residues. Germline V gene lookup returns CDR1 SEHNR and CDR2 FQNEAQ (reference sequence). The V and J ends lost 5 bases and 3 bases respectively, with 14 bases between them. The CDR3 nucleotides are TGTGCCAGCAGCCTAACCGGGCAGAACTACGAGCAGTACTTC. Translation: CASSLTGQNYEQYF. Variable domain in full (rest from reference TRBV7-9 and TRBJ2-7): DTGVSQNPRHKITKRGQNVTFRCDPISEHNRLYWYRQTLGQGPEFLTYFQNEAQLEKSRLLSDRFSAERPKGSFSTLEIQRTEQGDSAMYLCASSLTGQNYEQYFGPGTRLTVT.

For this clonotype: A much larger clone lies a single base off, so this may be a read error. The chain combines TRBV12-3 or TRBV12-4 with TRBJ1-2; D not certain. CDR3 length equals 15 residues. Deletions cut 8 bases from V and 1 base from J, with 17 bases between. Here the CDR3 reads CASCPRGEHNYGYTF. The CDR3 bases are TGTGCCAGCTGTCCTCGCGGGGAGCATAACTATGGCTACACCTTC.

This clonotype was seen repeatedly, ten times or more. The chain couples TRBV27 to TRBJ1-1; possibly TRBD1 for D (6 bases). In germline, CDR1 is MNHEY, CDR2 SMNVEV (reference sequence). Between the trimmed V and J ends, which lost 3 bases and 0 bases, there was a span of 11 bases. CDR3 length: 15 residues. The CDR3 nucleotides read TGTGCCAGCAGTTTTGGGGACATCCTGAACACTGAAGCTTTCTTT. Translation gives CASSFGDILNTEAFF.

This chain joins TRBV5-8 and TRBJ2-2, with D perhaps being TRBD1 or TRBD2 (5 bases each). The CDR3 has 15 amino acids. CDR1 SGHTS and CDR2 YDEGEE come from the germline V gene. With 2 bases removed from V and 6 bases from J, the gap between germline ends came to 14 bases. CDR3 protein: CASSFLAGSPGELFF. In DNA form, the CDR3 reads TGTGCCAGCAGCTTCCTAGCAGGGTCCCCCGGGGAGCTGTTTTTT.

Regarding this clonotype: Possible read error: a much larger clone is one base away. The chain joins TRBV5-8 to TRBJ2-3, with TRBD2 as a possible D gene (5 bases). V dropped 3 bases and J dropped 1 base, with 18 bases sitting between them. The CDR3 sequence is 17 residues long. Per germline, CDR1 SGHTS and CDR2 YDEGEE. DNA of the CDR3: TGTGCCAGCAGCTACCGGGAAATCACACGGGGCACAGATACGCAGTATTTT. Its translation: CASSYREITRGTDTQYF.

This clonotype occurred many times. V and J are TRBV5-6 and TRBJ2-4, with 9 bases that match TRBD1. Trimming removed 1 base from V and 1 base from J; junction bases left unmatched: 9. Germline values: CDR1 SGHDT, CDR2 YYEEEE. The CDR3 is 18 residues long. CDR3 residues: CASSLNRGLGVAKNIQYF. The CDR3 coding sequence is TGTGCCAGCAGCTTGAACAGGGGGCTGGGGGTGGCCAAAAACATTCAGTACTTC.

The chain is built from TRBV3-1 and TRBJ2-7; D unresolved. V lost 1 base and J 2 bases, leaving 9 bases between the germline ends. The CDR3 extends over 14 amino acids. Germline V CDR1 and CDR2: LGHDT, YNNKEL (reference sequence). The CDR3 nucleotides are TGTGCCAGCAGCCAAGGGACGGATGCCTACGAGCAGTACTTC. Translating it yields CASSQGTDAYEQYF.

The J gene is TRBJ2-7, the V gene TRBV3-1, with D tentatively TRBD2 (6 bases). Germline CDR1 LGHDT, CDR2 YNNKEL (reference sequence). V shed 2 bases and J shed 1 base, with 15 bases lying between them. The CDR3 has 16 amino acids. CDR3 residues: CASSQRVAATSYEQYF. Written as DNA, the CDR3 is TGTGCCAGCAGCCAACGGGTAGCGGCAACTTCCTACGAGCAGTACTTC.

This clonotype was detected ten times or more. The V call is TRBV7-9, the J call TRBJ1-4, with TRBD1 matching 10 bases. Germline CDR1 SEHNR, CDR2 FQNEAQ (reference sequence). Trimming at V came to 4 bases and at J to 8 bases, leaving 10 bases not matched to a gene. The CDR3 has 16 amino acids. The CDR3 DNA follows: TGTGCCAGCAGCTCGACGACAGGGGGCGCGGAGGAAAAACTGTTTTTT. Translating it yields CASSSTTGGAEEKLFF.

This clonotype came up many times. The chain is built from TRBV2 and TRBJ1-2; D possibly corresponds to TRBD1 (6 bases). The CDR3 runs 14 residues. Trimming removed 10 bases from V and 6 bases from J, with 21 bases in between. CDR1 and CDR2 from the germline V gene are SNHLY and FYNNEI. In DNA form, the CDR3 reads TGTGCCACCACGTGGGACACGCAGGGCGATGGCTACACCTTC. It codes for CATTWDTQGDGYTF.

As for this clonotype: This may be a read error, as it is one base from a much larger clone. The chain has TRBV4-3 and TRBJ2-7, with 9 nucleotides matching TRBD2. CDR3 length: 16 amino acids. Germline V gives CDR1 LGHNA, CDR2 YSLEER. Trimming took 1 base from V and 7 from J; bases not matched to a gene: 11. CDR3 bases: TGCGCCAGCAGCCAAGGGGACTTAGCGGGAGACTGGGAGCAGTACTTC. Translating gives CASSQGDLAGDWEQYF.